The T cell receptor beta chain under discussion was sequenced for a study of blood T cell repertoires in COVID-19. Study in general: The United States, Italy and Spain supplied acute and convalescent COVID-19 samples.

J lost 5 bases, V lost 0 bases, and 7 bases had no gene match. CDR3 length equals 16 residues. Germline CDR1 and CDR2: SGDLS and YYNGEE. Generated by immunoSEQ multiplex PCR, the TCRdb table keeps only in-frame clones and is missing some. The sample comprises tens of thousands of clones, around 86% of which are singletons, and roughly 11% rests with the top ten. This receptor was identified in a man aged 70-80 years with active or convalescent COVID-19. Sequencing used peripheral blood. This chain uses TRBV9 with TRBJ2-2, with 7 bases that match TRBD2. The CDR3: CASSVGALGGTGELFF. DNA for the CDR3: TGTGCCAGCAGCGTAGGTGCCTTGGGGGGGACCGGGGAGCTGTTTTTT.